This T cell receptor beta chain was observed in a study of T cells in Graves' hyperthyroidism and ophthalmopathy. As for the study in general: Any treatment followed the collection of peripheral blood at initial diagnosis. Study-wide results and caveats: Blood held most thyroid clonotypes expanded above 0.001 frequency.

TCR beta CDR3 sequences were amplified from RNA transcripts. Initially, a first-round RT-PCR of the TCR CDR3 employed the HTBI primer set. MiXCR was run by TCRdb on the multiplex PCR reads, yielding one entry per CDR3 protein. This table has about 770,000 distinct CDR3 sequences, around 19% appearing once. CDR3 length: 13 residues. CDR1 MNHNS and CDR2 SASEGT come from the germline V gene. Concerning this clonotype itself: The target antigen is unknown. The junction departs from the called germline gene at one end, perhaps through a read error.

Any patient presenting with uncontrolled infection, other autoimmune disease, pregnancy or lactation was left out. Diagnoses used clinical symptoms, serum thyroxine and TRAb, thyroid ultrasound and orbital computed tomography. The TCR sequence derives from a woman aged 45-60 years with Graves' hyperthyroidism that later progressed to Graves' ophthalmopathy. The sequencing input was blood. This rearrangement joins TRBV6-1 to TRBJ1-3, with unresolved D. The CDR3 DNA sequence: TGTGCCAGCAGTGAAGAAGACGTTCGGATGAGCCATTTT. Amino acid sequence: CASSEEDVRMSHF.